This T cell receptor (beta chain) was observed in a study of blood T cells in healthy people across ages. Germline V gives CDR1 MNHEY, CDR2 SMNVEV (reference sequence). The length of the CDR3 is 16 residues. Trimming pared 3 bases from V and 0 bases from J, leaving 12 bases between. A second PCR of 7 to 11 cycles used a sample-barcoded 5' primer and a J-beta primer mix. One entry per CDR3 protein, called by TCRdb with MiXCR from the 5' RACE reads. The table shows over 1,500,000 distinct CDR3 sequences, with roughly two fifths occurring only once. This sequence was found in a human donor in good health. Sequencing was carried out using blood. The J gene is TRBJ2-1, the V gene TRBV27; D might be TRBD2 (6 bases). The CDR3 DNA reads TGTGCCAGCAGTTTCGTACGGGGGAACTCCTACAATGAGCAGTTCTTC. This sequence encodes CASSFVRGNSYNEQFF.